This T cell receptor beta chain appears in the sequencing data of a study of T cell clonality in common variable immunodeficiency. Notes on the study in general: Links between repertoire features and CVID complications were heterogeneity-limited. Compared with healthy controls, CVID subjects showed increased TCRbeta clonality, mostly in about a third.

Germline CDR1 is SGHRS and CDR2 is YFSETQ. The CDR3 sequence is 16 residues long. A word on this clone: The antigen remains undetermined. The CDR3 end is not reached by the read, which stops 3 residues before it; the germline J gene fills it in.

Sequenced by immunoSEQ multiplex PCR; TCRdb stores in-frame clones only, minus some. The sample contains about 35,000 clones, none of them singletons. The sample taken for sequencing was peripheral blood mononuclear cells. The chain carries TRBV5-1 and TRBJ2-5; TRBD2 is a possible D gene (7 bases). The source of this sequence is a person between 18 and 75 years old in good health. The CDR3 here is CASSLEGRGGTDTQYF. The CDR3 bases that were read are TGCGCCAGCAGCTTGGAAGGGAGGGGGGGCACAGATACC.